The clone carrying this T cell receptor (beta chain) occurred a few times. Its antigen is undetermined. The sample comes from a study of post-analysis software for immune sequencing data. Study-level background: Relapsing-remitting, secondary progressive and progressive-relapsing forms made up the multiple sclerosis disease courses. The study's findings and limits: Same-batch samples co-clustered strongly by F measure. TRBV segments more frequent in patients than in controls numbered a few and included TRBV5-6, TRBV5-1 and TRBV20-1.

The CDR3 length is 16 residues. The V and J ends lost 5 bases and 0 bases respectively, with 16 bases between them. Germline lookup yields CDR1 SGHVT and CDR2 SQSDAQ. Presence of unique molecular identifiers characterized the TCR beta cDNA libraries. Each CDR3 protein is one row after TCRdb ran MiXCR on the PCR reads. The table records hundreds of thousands of distinct CDR3 sequences, approximately 37% of them present only once. The rearrangement joins TRBV7-4 to TRBJ2-5, with a tentative D call TRBD1 (6 bases). This receptor was obtained from a girl aged 2-10 years with multiple sclerosis. The specimen was blood. Written as DNA, the CDR3 is TGTGCCAGCAGCCGTACCACCGGGACATACCAAGAGACCCAGTACTTC. As protein: CASSRTTGTYQETQYF.